This passage covers 17 T cell receptor beta chains from one sample sequenced in a study of spatial heterogeneity in lung cancer. Study-level results: Tumors with more nonsynonymous mutations had more expanded intratumoral alpha and beta TCRs.

As for time point: sample taken at primary tumor resection. TCRdb reprocessed the 5' RACE reads with MiXCR, giving one entry per CDR3 protein. The top ten hold roughly a fifth of the sample, which has 16,000 or so distinct CDR3 sequences, approximately 7% seen once. These TCRs' antigens remain unknown. The sample was lung tumor tissue, taken at surgery. The receptors stem from a female donor with early-stage non-small cell lung cancer.

The table lists this clonotype with a few counts. V and J are TRBV5-4 and TRBJ2-7, with a tentative D call TRBD1 (8 bases). The CDR3 loop spans 14 amino acids. The V gene's germline CDR1 is SGHNT and CDR2 YYREEE (reference sequence). The V end lost 1 base, the J end lost 4 bases, and 12 bases lay between the germline ends. The CDR3 here is CASSLTGGGYEQYF. DNA of the CDR3: TGTGCCAGCAGCTTGACAGGGGGGGGGTACGAGCAGTACTTC.

This clonotype was counted between two and nine times. The chain uses TRBV9 and TRBJ1-4; D is unclear. Trimming pared 0 bases from V and 14 bases from J, leaving 14 bases between. Germline V gives CDR1 SGDLS, CDR2 YYNGEE. The CDR3 is 13 amino acids. CDR3 sequence: CASSVEGGGSLFF. CDR3 sequence (DNA): TGTGCCAGCAGCGTAGAGGGCGGCGGCAGTCTGTTTTTT.

This clonotype was seen many times. This CDR3 reads CSARGTGSTDTQYF. CDR3 DNA sequence: TGCAGTGCTAGAGGGACAGGGAGCACAGATACGCAGTATTTT. The chain recombines TRBV20-1 with TRBJ2-3; the match to TRBD1 covers 8 bases. The CDR3 length is 14 residues. Germline V CDR1 and CDR2: DFQATT, SNEGSKA (reference sequence). The junction had 0 bases not matched to a gene; V was cut back by 1 base and J by 0 bases.

The V call is TRBV12-5, the J call TRBJ2-6, with D unresolved. CDR1 LGHNT and CDR2 FRNRAP come from the germline V gene. This CDR3 spans 13 amino acids. The V end was cut by 6 bases, the J end by 2 bases, with 5 bases between. Here the CDR3 DNA reads TGTGCTAGTGGGGATGCTGGGGCCAACGTCCTGACTTTC. Translating gives CASGDAGANVLTF.

This clonotype has at least ten counts. The chain recombines TRBV5-5 with TRBJ2-1, with a tentative D call TRBD1 (6 bases). This CDR3 comprises 12 residues. Trimming shortened V by 4 bases and J by 6 bases, and 8 bases separated the two germline ends. The germline V gene has CDR1 SGHKS and CDR2 YYEKEE (reference sequence). CDR3 sequence reads: CASSIQGNEQFF. For the CDR3, the DNA is TGTGCCAGCAGCATACAGGGCAATGAGCAGTTCTTC.

This clonotype was detected ten times or more. At one of its ends the junction is not consistent with the germline gene, which may arise from a read error. The V call is TRBV6-1, the J call TRBJ2-3; 7 positions match TRBD2. CDR3 length equals 15 residues. Germline V gives CDR1 MNHNS, CDR2 SASEGT. Here the CDR3 reads CASSKAGLSTDTQYF. The CDR3 DNA reads TGTGCCAGCAGTAAAGCGGGGCTCAGCACAGATACGCAGTATTTT.

This clonotype was observed a few times. V is TRBV20-1 and J is TRBJ1-5; tentatively, D is TRBD1 (6 bases). This CDR3 contains 16 residues. Trimming cost V 0 bases and J 2 bases, with 14 bases left between them. Germline-derived CDR1 and CDR2 are DFQATT and SNEGSKA (reference sequence). CDR3 DNA sequence: TGCAGTGCTAGAGAACCCGGGGGCTTTGGCAATCAGCCCCAGCATTTT. It translates to CSAREPGGFGNQPQHF.

This clonotype appeared many times. The rearrangement links TRBV28 to TRBJ1-2; no clear D gene. Germline V gives CDR1 MDHEN, CDR2 SYDVKM. The CDR3 covers 16 residues. The ends were cut back, 6 bases at V and 4 bases at J, with 21 bases in the middle. Here the CDR3 DNA reads TGTGCCAGCAGGATAGACCGGAGGAAGGAGCGCTATGGCTACACCTTC. Encoded protein: CASRIDRRKERYGYTF.

This clonotype occurred many times. The chain has TRBV11-2 and TRBJ2-3; perhaps D is TRBD1 or TRBD2 (6 bases each). The CDR3 is made up of 15 amino acids. V lost 5 bases to trimming and J lost 0 bases, with 12 bases between them. Germline CDR1 SGHAT, CDR2 FQNNGV. The CDR3 protein is CASSLGGTSTDTQYF. The CDR3 DNA reads as TGTGCCAGCAGCCTAGGGGGGACTAGCACAGATACGCAGTATTTT.

This clonotype appeared many times. CDR3 sequence: CATGNHGDYQPQHF. DNA for the CDR3: TGTGCCACCGGAAACCACGGCGATTATCAGCCCCAGCATTTT. The chain is built from TRBV15 and TRBJ1-5; no firm D call. CDR1 and CDR2 (germline): LNHNV, YYDKDF (reference sequence). The CDR3 runs to 14 residues. The V and J ends lost 8 bases and 5 bases respectively, with 16 bases between them. The complete variable domain, with remaining parts taken from reference TRBV15 and TRBJ1-5, reads DAMVIQNPRYQVTQFGKPVTLSCSQTLNHNVMYWYQQKSSQAPKLLFHYYDKDFNNEADTPDNFQSRRPNTSFCFLDIRSPGLGDTAMYLCATGNHGDYQPQHFGDGTRLSIL.

There are a few counts of this clonotype. J is TRBJ2-3 and V is TRBV4-3; TRBD2 might be the D (5 bases). Per germline, CDR1 LGHNA and CDR2 YSLEER. The CDR3 extends over 15 amino acids. V dropped 0 bases and J dropped 1 base, with 8 bases sitting between them. The CDR3 region has the DNA TGCGCCAGCAGCCAAGATGATAGCGGCACAGATACGCAGTATTTT. The encoded protein is CASSQDDSGTDTQYF.

In this sample, this clonotype turned up many times. The rearrangement joins TRBV18 to TRBJ1-6; TRBD1 matches 7 bases. This CDR3 spans 15 amino acids. Germline V lookup: CDR1 KGHSH, CDR2 LQKENI. With V trimmed by 3 bases and J by 10 bases, 9 bases remained unmatched. Here the CDR3 reads CASSPLQGKGSPLHF. CDR3 coding DNA: TGTGCCAGCTCACCCTTACAGGGGAAAGGGTCACCCCTCCACTTT.

This chain connects TRBV7-9 to TRBJ2-5; D possibly corresponds to TRBD2 (6 bases). This CDR3 region has 15 residues. Trimming took off 3 bases at V and 0 bases at J, with 11 bases between the two ends. Germline assignment: CDR1 SEHNR and CDR2 FQNEAQ (reference sequence). The CDR3 DNA reads as TGTGCCAGCAGCTTGGGCAGGAGGGACCAAGAGACCCAGTACTTC. This codes for CASSLGRRDQETQYF.

This clonotype has a handful of counts. V and J are TRBV29-1 and TRBJ2-7; D is possibly TRBD1 (6 bases). This CDR3 is built from 16 residues. The germline V gene has CDR1 SQVTM and CDR2 ANQGSEA. V shed 3 bases and J shed 0 bases, with 18 bases lying between them. The DNA of the CDR3 is TGCAGCGTTGACGGCACAGGGAGTACGGGCTCCTACGAGCAGTACTTC. Protein sequence: CSVDGTGSTGSYEQYF.

In its sample, this clonotype was seen a few times. V usage is TRBV4-1 and J usage is TRBJ1-6; unclear D gene. This CDR3 is 18 amino acids long. CDR1 is MGHRA and CDR2 is YSYEKL in the germline V gene. V dropped 3 bases and J dropped 0 bases, with 15 bases sitting between them. CDR3 DNA: TGCGCCAGCAGCCATCCCGGGTCCTCTGGCTCCTATAATTCACCCCTCCACTTT. Translation: CASSHPGSSGSYNSPLHF.

The sample holds many counts of this clonotype. This rearrangement joins TRBV5-5 to TRBJ2-3; TRBD1 or TRBD2 may be the D gene (7 bases each). Germline CDR1 and CDR2: SGHKS and YYEKEE (reference sequence). This CDR3 is 14 amino acids long. V was shortened by 9 bases and J by 1 base, with 15 bases between the two germline ends. CDR3 DNA sequence: TGTGCCACAGGGGGGGTCGGAGGCACAGATACGCAGTATTTT. Translating it yields CATGGVGGTDTQYF.

Ten or more counts support this clonotype. The chain recombines TRBV21-1 with TRBJ1-2. TRBV21-1 is labeled a pseudogene. The CDR3 sequence is 15 residues long. The CDR3 loop reads CASSKEDPPPRGYTF. For the CDR3, the DNA is TGTGCCAGCAGCAAAGAGGACCCTCCCCCTCGGGGCTACACCTTC.